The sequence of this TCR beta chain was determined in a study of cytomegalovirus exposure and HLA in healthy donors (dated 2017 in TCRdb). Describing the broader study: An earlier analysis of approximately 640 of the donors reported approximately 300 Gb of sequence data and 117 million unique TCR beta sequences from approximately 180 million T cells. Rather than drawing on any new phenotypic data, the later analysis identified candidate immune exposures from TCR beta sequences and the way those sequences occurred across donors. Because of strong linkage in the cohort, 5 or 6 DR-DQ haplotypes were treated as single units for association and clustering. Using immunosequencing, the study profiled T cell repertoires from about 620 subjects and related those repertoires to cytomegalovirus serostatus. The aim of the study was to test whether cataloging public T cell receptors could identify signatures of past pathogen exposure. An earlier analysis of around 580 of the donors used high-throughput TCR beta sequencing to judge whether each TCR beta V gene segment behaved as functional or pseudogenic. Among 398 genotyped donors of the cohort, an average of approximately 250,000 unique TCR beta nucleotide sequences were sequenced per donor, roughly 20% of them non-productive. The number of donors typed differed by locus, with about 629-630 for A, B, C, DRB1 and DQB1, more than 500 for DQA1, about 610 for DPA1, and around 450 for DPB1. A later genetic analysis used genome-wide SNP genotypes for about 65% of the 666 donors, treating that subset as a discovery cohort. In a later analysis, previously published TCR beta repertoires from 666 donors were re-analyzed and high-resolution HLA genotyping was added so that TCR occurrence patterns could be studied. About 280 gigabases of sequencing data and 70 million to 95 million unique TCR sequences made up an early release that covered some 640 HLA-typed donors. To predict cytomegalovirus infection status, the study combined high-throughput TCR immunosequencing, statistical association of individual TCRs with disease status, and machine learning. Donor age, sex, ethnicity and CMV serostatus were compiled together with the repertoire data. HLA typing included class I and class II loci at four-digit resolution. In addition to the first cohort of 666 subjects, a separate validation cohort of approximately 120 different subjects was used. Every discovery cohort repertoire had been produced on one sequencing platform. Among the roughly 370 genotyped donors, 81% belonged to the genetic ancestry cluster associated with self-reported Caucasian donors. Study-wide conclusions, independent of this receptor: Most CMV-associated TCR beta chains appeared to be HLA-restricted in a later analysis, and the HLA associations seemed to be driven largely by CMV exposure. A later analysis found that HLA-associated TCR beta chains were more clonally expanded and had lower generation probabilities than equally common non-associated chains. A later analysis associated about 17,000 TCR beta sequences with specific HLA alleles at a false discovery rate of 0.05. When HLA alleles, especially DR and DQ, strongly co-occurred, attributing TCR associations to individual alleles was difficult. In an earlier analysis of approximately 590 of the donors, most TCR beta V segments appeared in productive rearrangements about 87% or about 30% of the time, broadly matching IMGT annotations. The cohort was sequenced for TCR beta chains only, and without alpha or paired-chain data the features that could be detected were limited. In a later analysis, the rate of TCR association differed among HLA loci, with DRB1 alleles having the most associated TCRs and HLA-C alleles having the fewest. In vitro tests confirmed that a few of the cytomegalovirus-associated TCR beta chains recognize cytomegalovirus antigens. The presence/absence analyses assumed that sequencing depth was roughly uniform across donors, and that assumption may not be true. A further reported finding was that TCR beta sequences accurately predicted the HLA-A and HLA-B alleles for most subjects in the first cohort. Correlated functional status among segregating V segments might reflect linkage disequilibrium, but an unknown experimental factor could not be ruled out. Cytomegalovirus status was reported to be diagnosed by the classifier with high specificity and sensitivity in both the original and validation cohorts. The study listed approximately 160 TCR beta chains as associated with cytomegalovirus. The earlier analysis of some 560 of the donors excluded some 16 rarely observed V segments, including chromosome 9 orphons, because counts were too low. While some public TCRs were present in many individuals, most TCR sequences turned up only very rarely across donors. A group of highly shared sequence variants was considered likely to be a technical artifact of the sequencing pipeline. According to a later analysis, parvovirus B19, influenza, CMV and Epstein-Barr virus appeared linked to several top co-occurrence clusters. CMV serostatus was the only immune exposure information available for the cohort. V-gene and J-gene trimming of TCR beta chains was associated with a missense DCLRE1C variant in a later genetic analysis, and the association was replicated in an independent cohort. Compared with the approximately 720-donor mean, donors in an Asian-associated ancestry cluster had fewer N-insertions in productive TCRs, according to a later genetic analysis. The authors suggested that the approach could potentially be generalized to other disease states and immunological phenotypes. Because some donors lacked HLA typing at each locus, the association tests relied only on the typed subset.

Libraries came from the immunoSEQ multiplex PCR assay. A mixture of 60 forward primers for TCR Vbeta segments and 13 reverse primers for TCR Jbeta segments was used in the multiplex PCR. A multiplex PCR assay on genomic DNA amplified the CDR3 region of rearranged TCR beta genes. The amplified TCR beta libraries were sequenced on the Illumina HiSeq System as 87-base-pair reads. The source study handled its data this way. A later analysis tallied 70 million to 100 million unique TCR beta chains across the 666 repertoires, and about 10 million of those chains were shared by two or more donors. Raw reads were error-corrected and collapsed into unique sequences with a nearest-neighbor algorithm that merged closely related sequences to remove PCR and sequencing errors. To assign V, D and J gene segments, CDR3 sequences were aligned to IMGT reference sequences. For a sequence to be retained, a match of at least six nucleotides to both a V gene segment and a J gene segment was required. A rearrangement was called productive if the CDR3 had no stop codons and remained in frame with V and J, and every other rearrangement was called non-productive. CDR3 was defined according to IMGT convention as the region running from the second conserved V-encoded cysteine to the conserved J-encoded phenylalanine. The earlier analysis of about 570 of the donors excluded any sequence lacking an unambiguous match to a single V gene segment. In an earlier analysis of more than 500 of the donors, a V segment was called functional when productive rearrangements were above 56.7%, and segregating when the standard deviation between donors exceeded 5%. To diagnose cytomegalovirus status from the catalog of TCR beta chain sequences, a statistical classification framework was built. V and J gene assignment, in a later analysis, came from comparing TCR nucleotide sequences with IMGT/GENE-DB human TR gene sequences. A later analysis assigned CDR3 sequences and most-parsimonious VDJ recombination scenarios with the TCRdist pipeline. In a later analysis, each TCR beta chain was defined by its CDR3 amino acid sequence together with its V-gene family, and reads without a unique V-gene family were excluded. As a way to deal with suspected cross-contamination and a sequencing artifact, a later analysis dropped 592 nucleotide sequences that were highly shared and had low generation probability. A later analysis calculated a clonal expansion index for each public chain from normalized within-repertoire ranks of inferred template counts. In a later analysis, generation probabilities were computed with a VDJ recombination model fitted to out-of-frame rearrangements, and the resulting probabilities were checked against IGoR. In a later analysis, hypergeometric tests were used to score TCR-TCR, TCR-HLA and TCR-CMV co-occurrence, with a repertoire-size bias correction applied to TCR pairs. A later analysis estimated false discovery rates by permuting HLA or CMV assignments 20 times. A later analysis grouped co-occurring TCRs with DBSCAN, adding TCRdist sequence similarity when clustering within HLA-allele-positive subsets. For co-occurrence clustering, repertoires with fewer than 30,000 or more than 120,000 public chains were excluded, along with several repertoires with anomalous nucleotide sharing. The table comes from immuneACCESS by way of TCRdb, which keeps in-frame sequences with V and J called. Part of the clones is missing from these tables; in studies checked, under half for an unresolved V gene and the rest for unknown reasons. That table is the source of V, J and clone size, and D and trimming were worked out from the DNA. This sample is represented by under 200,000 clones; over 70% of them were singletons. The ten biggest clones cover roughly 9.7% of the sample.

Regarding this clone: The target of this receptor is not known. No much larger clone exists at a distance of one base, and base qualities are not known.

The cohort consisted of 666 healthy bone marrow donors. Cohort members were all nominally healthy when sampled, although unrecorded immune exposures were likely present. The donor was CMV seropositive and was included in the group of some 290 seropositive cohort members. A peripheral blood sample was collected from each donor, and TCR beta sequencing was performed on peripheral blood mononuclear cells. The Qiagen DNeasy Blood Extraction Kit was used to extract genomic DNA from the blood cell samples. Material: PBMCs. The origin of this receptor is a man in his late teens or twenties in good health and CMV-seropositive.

The CDR3: CASGPERAQYF. The nucleotide sequence reads as follows: TGTGCCAGCGGACCCGAGCGGGCACAGTACTTC. The chain joins TRBV6-5 to TRBJ2-7; matching of 6 bases hints at TRBD2 as the D gene. Trimming takes 8 bases from V and 10 bases from J, and the germline ends sit 15 bases apart. Taken from cysteine to phenylalanine, the CDR3 has 11 residues. Left in the record is the CDR3 DNA by itself, 33 bases read in frame from the first base. CDR1 and CDR2 are read off the germline V gene as MNHEY and SVGAGI.